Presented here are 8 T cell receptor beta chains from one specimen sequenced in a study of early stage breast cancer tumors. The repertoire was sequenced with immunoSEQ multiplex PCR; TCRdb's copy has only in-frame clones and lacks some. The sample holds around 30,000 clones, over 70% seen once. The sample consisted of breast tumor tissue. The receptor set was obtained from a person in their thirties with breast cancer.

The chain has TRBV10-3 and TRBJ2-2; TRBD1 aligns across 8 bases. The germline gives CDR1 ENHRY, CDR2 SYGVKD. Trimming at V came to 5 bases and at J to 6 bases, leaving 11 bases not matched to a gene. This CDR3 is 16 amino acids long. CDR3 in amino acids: CAISRKGQVEAGELFF. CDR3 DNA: TGTGCCATCAGTCGCAAGGGACAGGTAGAAGCCGGGGAGCTGTTTTTT.

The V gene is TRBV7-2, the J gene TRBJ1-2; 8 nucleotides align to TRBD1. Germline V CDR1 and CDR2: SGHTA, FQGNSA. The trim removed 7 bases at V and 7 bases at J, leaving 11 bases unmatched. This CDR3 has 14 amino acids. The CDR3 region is CASTPAWTGFGYTF. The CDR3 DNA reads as TGTGCCAGCACCCCTGCCTGGACAGGGTTTGGCTACACCTTC.

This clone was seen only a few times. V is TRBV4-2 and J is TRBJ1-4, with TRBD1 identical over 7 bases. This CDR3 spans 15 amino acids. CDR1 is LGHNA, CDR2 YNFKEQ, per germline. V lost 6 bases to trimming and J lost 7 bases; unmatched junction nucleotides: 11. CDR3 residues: CASRQTGERFEKLFF. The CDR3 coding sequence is TGTGCCAGCAGGCAAACAGGGGAACGTTTTGAAAAACTGTTTTTT.

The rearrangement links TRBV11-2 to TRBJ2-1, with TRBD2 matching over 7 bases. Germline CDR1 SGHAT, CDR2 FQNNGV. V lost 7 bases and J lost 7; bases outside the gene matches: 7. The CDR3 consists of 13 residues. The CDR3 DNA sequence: TGTGCCAGCATAAAAGGCGGGGGTAATGAGCAGTTCTTC. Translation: CASIKGGGNEQFF.

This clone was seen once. CDR3 nucleotides: TGTGCCAGCAGTTGGACGGGTTCCTACGAGCAGTACTTC. Protein: CASSWTGSYEQYF. This chain uses TRBV5-5 with TRBJ2-7; D is unclear. The ends were cut back, 5 bases at V and 1 base at J, with 10 bases in the middle. The CDR3 totals 13 residues. CDR1 SGHKS and CDR2 YYEKEE come from the germline V gene (reference sequence). The whole variable domain, filled in from reference TRBV5-5 and TRBJ2-7, reads DAGVTQSPTHLIKTRGQQVTLRCSPISGHKSVSWYQQVLGQGPQFIFQYYEKEERGRGNFPDRFSARQFPNYSSELNVNALLLGDSALYLCASSWTGSYEQYFGPGTRLTVT.

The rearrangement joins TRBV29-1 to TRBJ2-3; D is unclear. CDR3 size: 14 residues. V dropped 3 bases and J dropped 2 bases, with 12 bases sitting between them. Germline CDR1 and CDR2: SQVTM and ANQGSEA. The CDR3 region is CSVEGYLATDTQYF. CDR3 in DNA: TGCAGCGTTGAGGGATACCTCGCCACAGATACGCAGTATTTT.

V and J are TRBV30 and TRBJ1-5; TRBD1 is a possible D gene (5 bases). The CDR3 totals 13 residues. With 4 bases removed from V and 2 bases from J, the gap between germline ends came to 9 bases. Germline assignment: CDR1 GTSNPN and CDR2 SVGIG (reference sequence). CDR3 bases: TGTGCCTGGACCCCCAGGGGCAATCAGCCCCAGCATTTT. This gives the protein CAWTPRGNQPQHF. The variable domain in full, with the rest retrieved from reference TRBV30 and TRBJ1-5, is SQTIHQWPATLVQPVGSPLSLECTVEGTSNPNLYWYRQAAGRGLQLLFYSVGIGQISSEVPQNLSASRPQDRQFILSSKKLLLSDSGFYLCAWTPRGNQPQHFGDGTRLSIL.

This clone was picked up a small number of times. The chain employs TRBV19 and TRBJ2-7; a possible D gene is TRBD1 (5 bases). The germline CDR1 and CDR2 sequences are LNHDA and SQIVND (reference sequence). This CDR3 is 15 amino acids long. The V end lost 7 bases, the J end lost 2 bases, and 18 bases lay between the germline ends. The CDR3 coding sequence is TGTGCCAGTACCGAACAGGTGGGGTCCGCCTACGAGCAGTACTTC. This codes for CASTEQVGSAYEQYF.